This paragraph covers one T cell receptor (beta chain) sequence. The assay was immunoSEQ multiplex PCR, and TCRdb's table has in-frame clones only and misses some. The table records 150,000 or so clones, roughly nine tenths of them present only once. The sample comes from a study of T cell responses to AZD1222 COVID-19 vaccine. Looked up from germline, CDR1 is SGHRS and CDR2 is YFSETQ. The CDR3 sequence is 16 residues long. The V gene lost 0 bases and the J gene lost 5 bases, with 16 bases spanning the gap. The chain links TRBV5-1 to TRBJ2-3, with no clear D. The receptor's source is an adult in good health. The starting material was peripheral blood, obtained on day 0 of AZD1222 vaccination. CDR3 sequence (DNA): TGCGCCAGCAGCTTGGGGGGTTTTGCGGTACAAGATACGCAGTATTTT. It is translated as CASSLGGFAVQDTQYF.